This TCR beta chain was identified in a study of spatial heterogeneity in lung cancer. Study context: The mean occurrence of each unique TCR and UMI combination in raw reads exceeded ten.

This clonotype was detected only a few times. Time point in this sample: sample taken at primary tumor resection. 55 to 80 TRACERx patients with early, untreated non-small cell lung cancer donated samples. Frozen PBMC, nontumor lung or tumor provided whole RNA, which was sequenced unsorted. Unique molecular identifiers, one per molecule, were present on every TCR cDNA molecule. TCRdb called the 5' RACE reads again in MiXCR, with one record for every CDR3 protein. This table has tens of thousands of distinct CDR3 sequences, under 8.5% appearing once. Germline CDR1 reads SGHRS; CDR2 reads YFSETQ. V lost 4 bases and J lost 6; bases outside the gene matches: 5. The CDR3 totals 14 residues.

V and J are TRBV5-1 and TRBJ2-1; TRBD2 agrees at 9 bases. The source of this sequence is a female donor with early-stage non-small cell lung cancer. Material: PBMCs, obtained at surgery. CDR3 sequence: CASSPWTSANEQFF. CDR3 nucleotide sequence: TGCGCCAGCAGCCCCTGGACTAGCGCCAATGAGCAGTTCTTC.